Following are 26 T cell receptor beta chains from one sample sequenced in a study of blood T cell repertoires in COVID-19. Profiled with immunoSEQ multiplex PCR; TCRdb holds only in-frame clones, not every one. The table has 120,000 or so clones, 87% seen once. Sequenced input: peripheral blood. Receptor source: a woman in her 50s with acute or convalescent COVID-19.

The CDR3 is CASSIISGNEQYF. For the CDR3, the DNA is TGTGCCAGCAGCATTATATCAGGGAACGAGCAGTACTTC. V gene TRBV7-9 combines with J gene TRBJ2-7, with a tentative D call TRBD1 (5 bases). The CDR3 loop spans 13 amino acids. Trimming took 5 bases from V and 5 from J, leaving 13 bases between them. The germline CDR1 and CDR2 sequences are SEHNR and FQNEAQ (reference sequence).

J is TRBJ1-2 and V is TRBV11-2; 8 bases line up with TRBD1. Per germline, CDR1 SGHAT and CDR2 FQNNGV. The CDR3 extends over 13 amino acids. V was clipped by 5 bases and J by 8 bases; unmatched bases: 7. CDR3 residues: CASSPQDREGYTF. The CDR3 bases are TGTGCCAGCAGCCCCCAGGACAGGGAGGGCTACACCTTC.

CDR3: CASSISGTENYGYTF. The CDR3 nucleotides are TGTGCCAGTAGTATAAGCGGGACTGAGAACTATGGCTACACCTTC. The V call is TRBV19, the J call TRBJ1-2, with D possibly being TRBD1 (5 bases). The germline V gene encodes CDR1 LNHDA and CDR2 SQIVND (reference sequence). CDR3 size: 15 residues. V lost 2 bases and J lost 2, with 12 bases in between.

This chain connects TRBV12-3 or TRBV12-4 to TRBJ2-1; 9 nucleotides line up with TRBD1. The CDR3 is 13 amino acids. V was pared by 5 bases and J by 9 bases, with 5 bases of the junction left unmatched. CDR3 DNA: TGTGCCAGCAGTGCCGGGACAGGGATTGAGCAGTTCTTC. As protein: CASSAGTGIEQFF.

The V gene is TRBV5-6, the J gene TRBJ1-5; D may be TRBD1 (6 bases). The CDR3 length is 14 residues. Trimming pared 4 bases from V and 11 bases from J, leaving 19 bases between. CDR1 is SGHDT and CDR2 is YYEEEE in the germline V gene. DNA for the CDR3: TGTGCCAGCAGCGTGACAGGCGCGGGCTTTTCCCAGCATTTT. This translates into CASSVTGAGFSQHF. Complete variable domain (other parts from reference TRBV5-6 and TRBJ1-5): DAGVTQSPTHLIKTRGQQVTLRCSPKSGHDTVSWYQQALGQGPQFIFQYYEEEERQRGNFPDRFSGHQFPNYSSELNVNALLLGDSALYLCASSVTGAGFSQHFGDGTRLSIL.

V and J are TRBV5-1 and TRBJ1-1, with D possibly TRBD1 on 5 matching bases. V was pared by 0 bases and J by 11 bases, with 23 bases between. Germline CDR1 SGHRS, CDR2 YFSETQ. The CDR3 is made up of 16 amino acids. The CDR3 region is CASSLERAQGSGKAFF. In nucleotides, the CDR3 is TGCGCCAGCAGCTTGGAAAGGGCCCAGGGTTCCGGTAAGGCTTTCTTT.

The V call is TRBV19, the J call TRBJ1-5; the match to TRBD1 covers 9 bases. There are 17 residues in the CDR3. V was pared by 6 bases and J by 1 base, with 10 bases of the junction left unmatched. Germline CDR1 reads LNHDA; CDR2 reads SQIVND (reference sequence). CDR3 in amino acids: CASSPRRDRVSNQPQHF. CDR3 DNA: TGTGCCAGTAGCCCAAGGAGGGACAGGGTAAGCAATCAGCCCCAGCATTTT.

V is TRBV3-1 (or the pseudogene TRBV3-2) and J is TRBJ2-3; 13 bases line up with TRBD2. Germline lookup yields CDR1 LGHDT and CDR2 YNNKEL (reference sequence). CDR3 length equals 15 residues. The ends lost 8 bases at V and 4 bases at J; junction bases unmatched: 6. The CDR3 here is CASSRTSGGSDTQYF. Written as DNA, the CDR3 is TGTGCCAGCTCCAGGACTAGCGGGGGATCAGATACGCAGTATTTT.

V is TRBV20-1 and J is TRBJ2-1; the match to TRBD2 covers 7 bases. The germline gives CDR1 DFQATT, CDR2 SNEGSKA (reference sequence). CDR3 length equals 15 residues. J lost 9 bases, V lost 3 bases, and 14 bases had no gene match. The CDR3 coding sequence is TGCAGTGCTAGTGAAAGCGGGGCCCTCTTGGGTGAGCAGTTCTTC. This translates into CSASESGALLGEQFF.

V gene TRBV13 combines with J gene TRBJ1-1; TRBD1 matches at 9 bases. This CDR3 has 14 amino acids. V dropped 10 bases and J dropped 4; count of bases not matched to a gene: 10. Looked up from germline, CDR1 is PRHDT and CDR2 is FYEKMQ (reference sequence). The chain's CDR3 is CATLTGGAGTEAFF. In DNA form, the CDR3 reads TGTGCCACTCTCACAGGGGGCGCGGGCACTGAAGCTTTCTTT.

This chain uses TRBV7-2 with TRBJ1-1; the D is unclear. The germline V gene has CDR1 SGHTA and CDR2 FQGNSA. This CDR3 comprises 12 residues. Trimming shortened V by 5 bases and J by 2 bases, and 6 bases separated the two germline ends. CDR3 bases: TGTGCCAGCAGCAGAGCTAACACTGAAGCTTTCTTT. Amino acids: CASSRANTEAFF.

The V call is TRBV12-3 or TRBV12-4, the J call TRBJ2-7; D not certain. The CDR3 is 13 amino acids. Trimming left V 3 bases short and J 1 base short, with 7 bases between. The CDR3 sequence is CASSLEISYEQYF. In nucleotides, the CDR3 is TGTGCCAGCAGTTTGGAGATATCCTACGAGCAGTACTTC.

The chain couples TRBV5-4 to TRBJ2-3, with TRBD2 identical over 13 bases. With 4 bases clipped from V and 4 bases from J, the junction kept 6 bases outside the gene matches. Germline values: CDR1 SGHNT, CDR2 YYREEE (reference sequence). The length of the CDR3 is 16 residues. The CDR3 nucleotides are TGTGCCAGCAGCAAGGGGACTAGCGGGGTTGCAGATACGCAGTATTTT. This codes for CASSKGTSGVADTQYF.

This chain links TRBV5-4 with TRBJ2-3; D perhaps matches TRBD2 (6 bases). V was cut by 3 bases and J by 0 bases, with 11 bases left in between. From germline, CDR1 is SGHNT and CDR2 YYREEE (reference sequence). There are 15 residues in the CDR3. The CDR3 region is CASSSGLPSTDTQYF. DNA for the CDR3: TGTGCCAGCAGCTCGGGACTCCCTAGCACAGATACGCAGTATTTT.

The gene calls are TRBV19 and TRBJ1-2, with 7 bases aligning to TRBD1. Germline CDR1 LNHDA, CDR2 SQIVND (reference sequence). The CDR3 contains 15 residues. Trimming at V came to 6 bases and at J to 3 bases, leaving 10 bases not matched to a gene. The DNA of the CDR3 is TGTGCCAGTAGACCGACCGACAGGGACCACTATGGCTACACCTTC. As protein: CASRPTDRDHYGYTF.

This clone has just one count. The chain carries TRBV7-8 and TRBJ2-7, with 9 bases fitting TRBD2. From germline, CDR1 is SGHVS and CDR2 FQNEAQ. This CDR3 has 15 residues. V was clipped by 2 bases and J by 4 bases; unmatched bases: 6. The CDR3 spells CASSLMAGGQYEQYF. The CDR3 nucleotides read TGTGCCAGCAGCTTAATGGCGGGGGGGCAATACGAGCAGTACTTC.

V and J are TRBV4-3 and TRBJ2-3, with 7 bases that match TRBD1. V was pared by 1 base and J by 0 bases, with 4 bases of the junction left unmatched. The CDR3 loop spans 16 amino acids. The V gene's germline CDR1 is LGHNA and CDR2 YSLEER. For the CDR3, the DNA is TGCGCCAGCAGCCAAGTGGGGACAGATAGCACAGATACGCAGTATTTT. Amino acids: CASSQVGTDSTDTQYF.

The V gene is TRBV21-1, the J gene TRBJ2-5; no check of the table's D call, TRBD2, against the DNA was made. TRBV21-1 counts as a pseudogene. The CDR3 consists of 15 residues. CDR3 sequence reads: CASRLPYGKPETQYF. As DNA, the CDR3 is TGTGCCAGCAGACTTCCTTACGGGAAGCCAGAGACCCAGTACTTC.

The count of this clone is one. The CDR3 loop reads CASSPFSRNQPQHF. The CDR3 DNA is TGTGCCAGCAGCCCGTTTAGCCGGAATCAGCCCCAGCATTTT. This chain joins TRBV7-2 and TRBJ1-5; D is ambiguous. The CDR3 is made up of 14 amino acids. V lost 5 bases, J lost 4 bases, and 12 bases lay in between. Germline CDR1 and CDR2: SGHTA and FQGNSA.

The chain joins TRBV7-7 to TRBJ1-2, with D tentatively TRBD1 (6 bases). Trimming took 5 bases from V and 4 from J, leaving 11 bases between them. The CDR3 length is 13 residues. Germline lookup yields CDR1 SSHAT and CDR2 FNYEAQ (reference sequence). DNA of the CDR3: TGTGCCAGCAGCCCCGACAGGATCTATGGCTACACCTTC. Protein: CASSPDRIYGYTF.

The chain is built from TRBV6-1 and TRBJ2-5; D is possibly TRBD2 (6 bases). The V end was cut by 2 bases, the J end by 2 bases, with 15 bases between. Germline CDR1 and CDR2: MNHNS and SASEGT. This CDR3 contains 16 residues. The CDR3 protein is CASSEFGGFGQETQYF. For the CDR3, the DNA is TGTGCCAGCAGTGAATTCGGGGGATTTGGGCAAGAGACCCAGTACTTC.

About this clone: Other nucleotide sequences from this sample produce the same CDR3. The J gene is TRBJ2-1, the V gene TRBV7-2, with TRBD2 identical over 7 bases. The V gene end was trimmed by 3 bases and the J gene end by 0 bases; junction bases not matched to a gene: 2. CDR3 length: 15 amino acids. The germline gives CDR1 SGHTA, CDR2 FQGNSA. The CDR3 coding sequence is TGTGCCAGCAGCTTGGGGGGGGGCTCCTACAATGAGCAGTTCTTC. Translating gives CASSLGGGSYNEQFF.

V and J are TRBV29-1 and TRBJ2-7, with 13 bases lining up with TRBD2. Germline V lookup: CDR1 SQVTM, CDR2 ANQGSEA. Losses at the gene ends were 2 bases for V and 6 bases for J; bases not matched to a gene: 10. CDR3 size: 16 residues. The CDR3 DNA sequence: TGCAGCGTTGAAAAGGGTCCGGGACTAGCGGGGCTCGAGCAGTACTTC. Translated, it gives CSVEKGPGLAGLEQYF.

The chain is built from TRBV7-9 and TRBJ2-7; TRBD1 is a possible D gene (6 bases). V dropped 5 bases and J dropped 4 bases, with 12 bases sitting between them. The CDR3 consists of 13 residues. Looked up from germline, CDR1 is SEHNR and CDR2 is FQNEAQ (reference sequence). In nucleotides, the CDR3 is TGTGCCAGCAGCACGGCGACAGGATACGAGCAGTACTTC. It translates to CASSTATGYEQYF.

Here the CDR3 reads CASSDSGGLYGYTF. The DNA of the CDR3 is TGTGCCAGCAGTGACTCCGGGGGGCTTTATGGCTACACCTTC. The V and J genes are TRBV6-4 and TRBJ1-2; D may be TRBD1 (6 bases). CDR1 and CDR2 from the germline V gene are MRHNA and SNTAGT. The CDR3 length is 14 residues. Deletions cut 0 bases from V and 5 bases from J, with 10 bases between.

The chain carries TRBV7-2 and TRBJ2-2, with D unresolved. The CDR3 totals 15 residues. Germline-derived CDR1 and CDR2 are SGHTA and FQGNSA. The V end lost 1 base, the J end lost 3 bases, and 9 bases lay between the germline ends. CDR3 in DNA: TGTGCCAGCAGCTTAGGGAGACCCTACACCGGGGAGCTGTTTTTT. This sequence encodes CASSLGRPYTGELFF.